Below, 14 T cell receptor beta chains from the same sample are listed, as sequenced in a study of shared clonotypes between healthy human individuals. Clones were sequenced by immunoSEQ multiplex PCR, and TCRdb holds only the in-frame ones, with some missing. Here the sample spans approximately 2.5 million clones, over 85% being singletons. Sequenced: naive CD4+ T cells sorted from blood. The subset was: CD45RA+ positively selected. Receptors were obtained from a man aged 18 to 30 in good health.

About this clone itself: The junction shows a germline mismatch at one end, possibly a read error. This chain joins TRBV7-6 and TRBJ2-5; D is ambiguous. CDR1 and CDR2 from the germline V gene are SGHVS and FNYEAQ. The CDR3 covers 16 residues. The CDR3 spells CASSLQSLTFQVTQYF. CDR3 coding DNA: TGTGCCAGCAGCTTACAGAGTTTAACCTTTCAAGTGACCCAGTACTTC.

As to this clone: Other DNA sequences in the same sample also yield this CDR3. The chain employs TRBV5-1 and TRBJ2-1; no clear D. CDR3 length: 14 residues. Germline CDR1 and CDR2: SGHRS and YFSETQ. V lost 2 bases and J lost 0, with 6 bases in between. CDR3 nucleotides: TGCGCCAGCAGCTTAAGCAGCTCCTACAATGAGCAGTTCTTC. As protein: CASSLSSSYNEQFF.

This chain links TRBV2 with TRBJ1-3; possibly TRBD1 for D (5 bases). The CDR3 consists of 14 residues. Per germline, CDR1 SNHLY and CDR2 FYNNEI. V gave up 3 bases and J gave up 2 bases, with 8 bases separating them. The CDR3 DNA follows: TGTGCCAGCAGTGAGGTCAGGGCTGGAAACACCATATATTTT. Encoded protein: CASSEVRAGNTIYF.

The V call is TRBV28, the J call TRBJ1-4; D unresolved. V lost 3 bases and J lost 0, with 11 bases in between. The CDR3 consists of 16 residues. Germline CDR1 is MDHEN and CDR2 is SYDVKM. The CDR3 is CASSFRRVATNEKLFF. Here the CDR3 DNA reads TGTGCCAGCAGTTTCCGACGGGTTGCAACTAATGAAAAACTGTTTTTT.

The chain is built from TRBV19 and TRBJ1-2; no definite D call. V lost 3 bases, J lost 3 bases, and 14 bases lay in between. The CDR3 is 15 residues long. CDR1 and CDR2 from the germline V gene are LNHDA and SQIVND (reference sequence). As DNA, the CDR3 is TGTGCCAGTAGTATCCTCTACCCCGAGGACTATGGCTACACCTTC. It codes for CASSILYPEDYGYTF.

The chain is built from TRBV5-6 and TRBJ2-5; 7 bases are shared with TRBD1. Germline V gene data show CDR1 as SGHDT and CDR2 as YYEEEE. There are 14 residues in the CDR3. The trim removed 5 bases at V and 5 bases at J, leaving 9 bases unmatched. The CDR3 is CASRTYRGGETQYF. The CDR3 nucleotides are TGTGCCAGCAGGACCTACAGGGGTGGGGAGACCCAGTACTTC.

V is TRBV27 and J is TRBJ2-1; D is tentatively TRBD1 or TRBD2 (6 bases each). Germline assignment: CDR1 MNHEY and CDR2 SMNVEV (reference sequence). The CDR3 is 16 amino acids. V was trimmed by 3 bases and J by 3 bases, leaving 15 bases between them. The CDR3 loop is CASSFSGANFYNEQFF. DNA for the CDR3: TGTGCCAGCAGTTTCTCGGGGGCGAATTTCTACAATGAGCAGTTCTTC.

Notes on this clone: Distinct nucleotide sequences in the sample also encode this CDR3. The CDR3 loop reads CASSLGGSGSYNEQFF. The CDR3 nucleotides are TGCGCCAGCAGCTTGGGTGGGTCGGGGAGCTACAATGAGCAGTTCTTC. The chain employs TRBV5-1 and TRBJ2-1; TRBD2 is a possible D gene (5 bases). Germline CDR1 reads SGHRS; CDR2 reads YFSETQ. This CDR3 has 16 amino acids. V was trimmed by 0 bases and J by 3 bases, leaving 13 bases between them.

As for this clone: This same CDR3 is encoded by further DNA sequences in the sample. V gene TRBV2 combines with J gene TRBJ2-2, with no clear D. The germline V gene encodes CDR1 SNHLY and CDR2 FYNNEI. Trimming left V 0 bases short and J 4 bases short, with 3 bases between. The CDR3 covers 13 residues. CDR3 loop: CASSEAGTGELFF. CDR3 bases: TGTGCCAGCAGTGAAGCGGGCACCGGGGAGCTGTTTTTT.

The chain recombines TRBV7-6 with TRBJ1-1; the match to TRBD1 covers 7 bases. There are 15 residues in the CDR3. Germline-derived CDR1 and CDR2 are SGHVS and FNYEAQ. The V and J ends lost 2 bases and 1 base, in that order; junction bases with no gene match: 4. The CDR3 region has the DNA TGTGCCAGCAGCTTATTTGGGACAGAGAACACTGAAGCTTTCTTT. Protein: CASSLFGTENTEAFF. Variable domain in full (rest from reference TRBV7-6 and TRBJ1-1): GAGVSQSPRYKVTKRGQDVALRCDPISGHVSLYWYRQALGQGPEFLTYFNYEAQQDKSGLPNDRFSAERPEGSISTLTIQRTEQRDSAMYRCASSLFGTENTEAFFGQGTRLTVV.

As to this clone: A much more abundant neighbour one base away suggests this may be a read error. DNA of the CDR3: TGCGCCAGCAGTGAGACAGGGAACACTGAAGCTTTCTTT. Translating gives CASSETGNTEAFF. The rearrangement links TRBV10-1 to TRBJ1-1, with D possibly TRBD1 on 5 matching bases. Germline values: CDR1 WNHNN, CDR2 SYGVQD (reference sequence). The CDR3 spans 13 residues. Trimming took 2 bases from V and 1 from J, leaving 5 bases between them.

This rearrangement joins TRBV18 to TRBJ2-7, with D perhaps TRBD1 (5 bases). The CDR3 extends over 11 amino acids. Trimming removed 6 bases from V and 6 bases from J, with 9 bases in between. The germline gives CDR1 KGHSH, CDR2 LQKENI. This CDR3 is CASSEGVEQYF. CDR3 DNA sequence: TGTGCCAGCTCGGAAGGGGTCGAGCAGTACTTC. Filled out from reference TRBV18 and TRBJ2-7, the complete variable domain reads NAGVMQNPRHLVRRRGQEARLRCSPMKGHSHVYWYRQLPEEGLKFMVYLQKENIIDESGMPKERFSAEFPKEGPSILRIQQVVRGDSAAYFCASSEGVEQYFGPGTRLTVT.

The chain has TRBV19 and TRBJ1-6; D may be TRBD1 (5 bases). CDR3 length equals 14 residues. V dropped 9 bases and J dropped 6 bases, with 15 bases sitting between them. Germline V lookup: CDR1 LNHDA, CDR2 SQIVND (reference sequence). CDR3 region: CASTSRDFNSPLHF. The CDR3 DNA follows: TGTGCCAGCACGTCCCGGGACTTTAATTCACCCCTCCACTTT.

This clone has just one count. This sequence joins TRBV10-1 and TRBJ2-3; 8 bases are shared with TRBD2. V lost 0 bases and J lost 2; bases outside the gene matches: 10. CDR1 is WNHNN, CDR2 SYGVQD, per germline (reference sequence). The CDR3 has 18 amino acids. The CDR3 loop reads CASSESTTSGEYTDTQYF. CDR3 sequence (DNA): TGCGCCAGCAGTGAGTCGACTACTAGCGGAGAGTACACAGATACGCAGTATTTT.